This T cell receptor (beta chain) was sequenced during a study of yellow fever vaccine responses in identical twins. TCRdb passed the RT-PCR reads through MiXCR, listing each CDR3 protein once. There are fewer than 11,000 distinct CDR3 sequences in the sample; approximately 82% occur only once, and approximately 2% lies in the top ten. The CDR3 contains 15 residues. Sample: T cells from blood (PBMCs), unsorted or a sorted subset (not recorded which), taken before or after yellow fever vaccination (not recorded which). The chain employs TRBV12-1 and TRBJ1-6. TRBV12-1 constitutes a pseudogene. This TCR came from a woman aged 18-35 years who received the yellow fever vaccine. The CDR3 loop is CASSSSGTRGSPLHF. Written as DNA, the CDR3 is TGTGCCAGCAGCTCTAGCGGGACGAGGGGTTCACCCCTCCACTTT.